A single sample is the source of the 20 T cell receptor beta chains below, sequenced in a study of Ad26.COV2.S vaccination and SARS-CoV-2 variants (dated by TCRdb to the early 2020s). Libraries came from the immunoSEQ multiplex PCR assay. TCRdb mirrors the immuneACCESS table, restricted to in-frame sequences. Some clones are absent from its copies; in checked studies, under half trace to an unresolved V gene, and the reason for the others is unknown. Across this sample there are hundreds of thousands of clones, with roughly 90% seen only once. The ten largest clones capture over 1.3% of the sample. What the treatment or condition label conveys for this sample: around 19 received Ad26.COV2.S at low or high dose, single or two shots; roughly 5 received placebo; per-sample allocation not given. Repertoires of vaccine and placebo recipients were sequenced from samples collected on day 63 after the first injection.

The sample consisted of peripheral blood, taken in a trial of Ad26.COV2.S vaccine versus placebo. The receptors here all came from a person between 18 and 65 years old who received the Ad26.COV2.S COVID-19 vaccine or a placebo.

For the CDR3, the DNA is TGTGCCAGCATAGGGCCCCGGAGCTCTGGAAACACCATATATTTT. It yields the protein CASIGPRSSGNTIYF. This chain connects TRBV2 to TRBJ1-3; D is unclear. The ends were cut back, 7 bases at V and 0 bases at J, with 13 bases in the middle. This CDR3 has 15 amino acids. Looked up from germline, CDR1 is SNHLY and CDR2 is FYNNEI.

V is TRBV5-1 and J is TRBJ2-3, with 10 bases that match TRBD2. The CDR3 covers 15 residues. Losses at the gene ends were 5 bases for V and 3 bases for J; bases not matched to a gene: 6. Germline CDR1 reads SGHRS; CDR2 reads YFSETQ. The CDR3 sequence is CASRGSGGRTDTQYF. The CDR3 DNA is TGCGCCAGCAGGGGTAGCGGGGGGAGGACAGATACGCAGTATTTT.

This chain links TRBV6-6 with TRBJ2-7; TRBD1 matches 8 bases. The CDR3 length is 15 residues. Per the germline V gene, CDR1 is MNHNY and CDR2 is SVGAGI (reference sequence). With 2 bases clipped from V and 3 bases from J, the junction kept 6 bases outside the gene matches. CDR3 DNA: TGTGCCAGCAGTTACCCGACAGGGGTAAGCTACGAGCAGTACTTC. Translated, it gives CASSYPTGVSYEQYF.

The gene calls are TRBV9 and TRBJ1-6; TRBD1 matches at 7 bases. Unmatched junction bases numbered 6, after V lost 3 bases and J lost 9 bases. CDR1 is SGDLS, CDR2 YYNGEE, per germline. The CDR3 has 14 residues. The CDR3 loop reads CASSAQGGGSPLHF. CDR3 DNA sequence: TGTGCCAGCAGCGCCCAGGGGGGAGGTTCACCCCTCCACTTT.

The chain employs TRBV7-2 and TRBJ2-1; D may be TRBD2 (6 bases). Germline V gene sequence: CDR1 SGHTA, CDR2 FQGNSA. V shed 1 base and J shed 1 base, with 11 bases lying between them. There are 16 residues in the CDR3. CDR3 sequence reads: CASSLGIGTSYNEQFF. As DNA, the CDR3 is TGTGCCAGCAGCTTAGGGATAGGGACTTCCTACAATGAGCAGTTCTTC.

This CDR3 reads CASSPGWGSSNTEAFF. The CDR3 DNA is TGTGCCAGCAGTCCGGGATGGGGGAGTAGTAACACTGAAGCTTTCTTT. This chain links TRBV27 with TRBJ1-1; tentative D call: TRBD1 (5 bases). Germline CDR1 and CDR2: MNHEY and SMNVEV (reference sequence). This CDR3 is built from 16 residues. The V end lost 5 bases, the J end lost 2 bases, and 18 bases lay between the germline ends.

The chain links TRBV6-1 to TRBJ2-1; D call uncertain. This CDR3 is built from 12 residues. Trimming pared 6 bases from V and 9 bases from J, leaving 12 bases between. Germline V lookup: CDR1 MNHNS, CDR2 SASEGT. The chain's CDR3 is CASSRLRSEQFF. In DNA form, the CDR3 reads TGTGCCAGCAGCCGACTGAGGAGTGAGCAGTTCTTC.

This rearrangement joins TRBV28 to TRBJ2-7; a weak D match, TRBD2 (6 bases). Germline CDR1 and CDR2: MDHEN and SYDVKM. The V and J ends lost 4 bases and 2 bases respectively, with 12 bases between them. The CDR3 length is 14 residues. This CDR3 is CASSSVSSAYEQYF. CDR3 nucleotides: TGTGCCAGCAGTTCAGTTTCTAGCGCCTACGAGCAGTACTTC.

This chain joins TRBV20-1 and TRBJ1-4; no clear D gene. V lost 7 bases and J 6 bases, leaving 9 bases between the germline ends. Germline lookup yields CDR1 DFQATT and CDR2 SNEGSKA (reference sequence). The CDR3 totals 11 residues. Here the CDR3 DNA reads TGCAGTGTCTGGTTTGATGAAAAACTGTTTTTT. Protein sequence: CSVWFDEKLFF.

The gene calls are TRBV5-1 and TRBJ1-5, with D uncertain. Deletions cut 0 bases from V and 5 bases from J, with 6 bases between. The V gene's germline CDR1 is SGHRS and CDR2 YFSETQ. The CDR3 is made up of 13 amino acids. The CDR3 sequence is CASSLVEDQPQHF. As DNA, the CDR3 is TGCGCCAGCAGCTTGGTCGAGGATCAGCCCCAGCATTTT.

The chain combines TRBV30 with TRBJ2-5; TRBD2 matches 7 bases. Trimming at V came to 2 bases and at J to 4 bases, leaving 7 bases not matched to a gene. This CDR3 contains 14 residues. Germline V gives CDR1 GTSNPN, CDR2 SVGIG (reference sequence). CDR3 nucleotides: TGTGCCTGGAGTAAAGGCGGGGGAGGAGAGACCCAGTACTTC. It yields the protein CAWSKGGGGETQYF.

This rearrangement joins TRBV11-2 to TRBJ2-1; D unclear. CDR1 is SGHAT and CDR2 is FQNNGV in the germline V gene. This CDR3 has 15 amino acids. Trimming shortened V by 5 bases and J by 2 bases, and 13 bases separated the two germline ends. The CDR3 here is CASSPRGFPYNEQFF. The CDR3 nucleotides read TGTGCCAGCAGCCCCCGAGGCTTCCCCTACAATGAGCAGTTCTTC.

The chain employs TRBV7-9 and TRBJ1-2; D is uncertain. CDR1 SEHNR and CDR2 FQNEAQ come from the germline V gene (reference sequence). V dropped 5 bases and J dropped 4 bases, with 11 bases sitting between them. The CDR3 length is 13 residues. In DNA, the CDR3 is TGTGCCAGCAGCCCCGGGCCCTTCTATGGCTACACCTTC. Its translation: CASSPGPFYGYTF. The entire variable domain, with the rest obtained from reference TRBV7-9 and TRBJ1-2, is as follows: DTGVSQNPRHKITKRGQNVTFRCDPISEHNRLYWYRQTLGQGPEFLTYFQNEAQLEKSRLLSDRFSAERPKGSFSTLEIQRTEQGDSAMYLCASSPGPFYGYTFGSGTRLTVV.

This clone was detected ten times or more. DNA of the CDR3: TGTGCCAGCAGTCCGGAGTATGAAAAACTGTTTTTT. It codes for CASSPEYEKLFF. The V call is TRBV6-6, the J call TRBJ1-4; no firm D call. CDR1 is MNHNY and CDR2 is SVGAGI in the germline V gene (reference sequence). This CDR3 is built from 12 residues. V lost 5 bases and J 6 bases, leaving 7 bases between the germline ends.

This rearrangement joins TRBV13 to TRBJ2-4, with 9 bases fitting TRBD2. The CDR3 runs to 19 residues. The V and J ends lost 5 bases and 0 bases, in that order; junction bases with no gene match: 14. Germline CDR1 PRHDT, CDR2 FYEKMQ (reference sequence). The CDR3: CASSHRSGSPSLAKNIQYF. CDR3 coding DNA: TGTGCCAGCAGCCATCGTAGCGGGAGCCCGAGTCTAGCCAAAAACATTCAGTACTTC.

This chain links TRBV29-1 with TRBJ2-3; 7 bases align to TRBD2. Germline CDR1 reads SQVTM; CDR2 reads ANQGSEA. The CDR3 loop spans 14 amino acids. J was trimmed by 4 bases and V by 7 bases; bases with no gene match: 11. The CDR3 protein is CSARGVPSSDTQYF. The CDR3 DNA reads TGCAGCGCCCGGGGGGTCCCCTCTTCAGATACGCAGTATTTT.

The rearrangement joins TRBV2 to TRBJ2-5; 9 bases are shared with TRBD2. The junction had 3 bases not matched to a gene; V was cut back by 6 bases and J by 1 base. There are 14 residues in the CDR3. Germline-derived CDR1 and CDR2 are SNHLY and FYNNEI. The CDR3 nucleotides read TGTGCCAGCAGGGCGACTAGCGGCCAAGAGACCCAGTACTTC. As protein: CASRATSGQETQYF.

This chain uses TRBV18 with TRBJ2-7, with 8 bases aligning to TRBD2. The CDR3 totals 13 residues. Germline loops: CDR1 KGHSH, CDR2 LQKENI. Trimming at V came to 8 bases and at J to 3 bases, leaving 6 bases not matched to a gene. The CDR3, as DNA: TGTGCCAGCACCGGACTAGCAGGCTACGAGCAGTACTTC. It codes for CASTGLAGYEQYF.

The chain is built from TRBV29-1 and TRBJ2-6, with D possibly matching TRBD2 (5 bases). CDR1 is SQVTM, CDR2 ANQGSEA, per germline. The CDR3 covers 15 residues. The V and J ends lost 5 bases and 0 bases respectively, with 11 bases between them. The CDR3 region is CSVWTETSGANVLTF. Written as DNA, the CDR3 is TGCAGCGTTTGGACTGAAACCTCTGGGGCCAACGTCCTGACTTTC.

This sequence joins TRBV27 and TRBJ1-2; tentatively, D is TRBD1 (5 bases). The CDR3 length is 16 residues. V lost 0 bases, J lost 7 bases, and 18 bases lay in between. The germline V gene encodes CDR1 MNHEY and CDR2 SMNVEV (reference sequence). The CDR3 here is CASSLSGGRGVSGYTF. The CDR3 region has the DNA TGTGCCAGCAGTTTATCTGGGGGACGGGGTGTGAGTGGCTACACCTTC.